A single sample is the source of the 9 T cell receptor beta chains below, sequenced in a study of T cell responses to AZD1222 COVID-19 vaccine. The data were produced by immunoSEQ multiplex PCR, yet TCRdb's version contains in-frame clones alone and is incomplete. The sample carries about 200,000 clones, 93% recorded once. The sample in question was peripheral blood, obtained 28 days after the second AZD1222 dose. The receptor set was obtained from an adult who received the AZD1222 COVID-19 vaccine.

This rearrangement joins TRBV3-1 (or the pseudogene TRBV3-2) to TRBJ1-3, with D possibly being TRBD1 (5 bases). The CDR3 covers 17 residues. CDR1 is LGHDT and CDR2 is YNNKEL in the germline V gene (reference sequence). Deletions cut 2 bases from V and 0 bases from J, with 14 bases between. DNA for the CDR3: TGTGCCAGCAGCCAACTAGAGGGGTCCTACTCTGGAAACACCATATATTTT. The encoded protein is CASSQLEGSYSGNTIYF.

The chain recombines TRBV5-5 with TRBJ1-2, with TRBD1 matching over 10 bases. CDR3 length: 14 amino acids. J gave up 4 bases and V 0 bases, and 0 bases lay outside the gene matches. Germline CDR1 reads SGHKS; CDR2 reads YYEKEE (reference sequence). The CDR3 DNA reads TGTGCCAGCAGCTTGGGGACAGGGGGCTATGGCTACACCTTC. It encodes CASSLGTGGYGYTF.

The chain links TRBV13 to TRBJ1-2, with 7 bases aligning to TRBD1. Germline V lookup: CDR1 PRHDT, CDR2 FYEKMQ (reference sequence). V shed 5 bases, J shed 2 bases, and the junction held 5 bases outside the gene matches. The CDR3 extends over 14 amino acids. The CDR3 region has the DNA TGTGCCAGCAGCCCCAGGGGGGAAAACTATGGCTACACCTTC. It codes for CASSPRGENYGYTF.

In its sample, this clone was seen a few times. V and J are TRBV6-5 and TRBJ1-2; 7 bases map to TRBD1. The junction had 12 bases not matched to a gene; V was cut back by 8 bases and J by 3 bases. The CDR3 runs 15 residues. Germline V gene lookup returns CDR1 MNHEY and CDR2 SVGAGI. CDR3 coding DNA: TGTGCCAGCGTTGGGACAGCCAGTGGAGACTATGGCTACACCTTC. Its protein is CASVGTASGDYGYTF.

The chain has TRBV4-1 and TRBJ1-1; a possible D gene is TRBD1 (5 bases). V lost 4 bases and J lost 3, with 18 bases in between. CDR3 length: 16 residues. Germline V gives CDR1 MGHRA, CDR2 YSYEKL. The chain's CDR3 is CASSPPWAEGDTEAFF. CDR3 in DNA: TGCGCCAGCAGCCCCCCCTGGGCCGAAGGGGACACTGAAGCTTTCTTT.

This clone was seen many times. The rearrangement uses TRBV4-1 and TRBJ1-5, with D perhaps matching TRBD1 (6 bases). Germline V lookup: CDR1 MGHRA, CDR2 YSYEKL. This CDR3 is 16 amino acids long. V shed 0 bases and J shed 6 bases, with 15 bases lying between them. CDR3 amino acids: CASSQDRRGLGQPQHF. CDR3 bases: TGCGCCAGCAGCCAAGATCGTAGGGGGTTAGGTCAGCCCCAGCATTTT.

V gene TRBV5-1 combines with J gene TRBJ1-5, with a tentative D call TRBD1 (6 bases). Trimming removed 4 bases at V and 0 bases at J, with 20 bases between. The length of the CDR3 is 18 residues. Looked up from germline, CDR1 is SGHRS and CDR2 is YFSETQ. For the CDR3, the DNA is TGCGCCAGCAGCGAGGGGGGATGGGCAGGGCATAGCAATCAGCCCCAGCATTTT. It codes for CASSEGGWAGHSNQPQHF.

This chain uses TRBV27 with TRBJ1-6; 9 bases are a match to TRBD1. The CDR3 totals 15 residues. V dropped 8 bases and J dropped 10; count of bases not matched to a gene: 12. The germline gives CDR1 MNHEY, CDR2 SMNVEV (reference sequence). Here the CDR3 DNA reads TGTGCCAGCCACGCCCGAACAGGGGGCAGGTCACCCCTCCACTTT. Its translation is CASHARTGGRSPLHF.

The V and J genes are TRBV9 and TRBJ1-1, with D hard to call. Germline loops: CDR1 SGDLS, CDR2 YYNGEE. The V gene lost 4 bases and the J gene lost 1 base, with 11 bases spanning the gap. This CDR3 region has 14 residues. CDR3 sequence: CASSPVGQNTEAFF. The CDR3 DNA reads TGTGCCAGCAGCCCCGTCGGGCAGAACACTGAAGCTTTCTTT.